Sequencing of this T cell receptor beta chain was carried out in a study of identical twins (dated by TCRdb to 2015 to 2016). Looking at the study overall: To test whether fetal clonotypes persist, this study deep-sequenced TCR alpha and beta repertoires from monozygotic twins, from unrelated adults of various ages, and from cord blood. Replicate twin experiments were performed at different times using different library preparation protocols to rule out contamination. Study-wide findings and limitations: Recombination models systematically underestimated out-of-frame TCR alpha sharing in monozygotic twins but agreed with sharing between unrelated individuals. Because the same donors could not be followed over many years, conclusions were based on cross-sectional statistical analysis. Invariant T cells such as MAIT and iNKT could partly confound zero-insertion analyses, although diverse VJ usage argued against such confounding for most clonotypes. In beta out-of-frame sequences, excess twin sharing was weaker, because having fewer shared sequences lowered the signal-to-noise ratio. Abundant cord blood beta clonotypes carried fewer insertions; young adult naive repertoires showed a weaker similar trend, while memory repertoires showed none. Out-of-frame TCR alpha sequences shared between twins showed an excess of low generation-probability sequences compared with coincidental sharing between unrelated individuals.

Libraries were made using 5' RACE. These reads were obtained on an Illumina HiSeq 2000. Template switching introduced a universal primer binding site; the final cDNA contained a unique molecular identifier, enabling accurate counting of TCR cDNA molecules. First-strand cDNA for TCR alpha and beta chains was synthesized from specific primers in the conserved constant-segment region. To control for contamination, every cDNA library carried two barcodes: a SMART-Mk sample barcode plus Illumina barcodes. TruSeq adapter sequences and Illumina sample barcodes were added in two successive PCR steps. The TCR alpha and beta cDNA libraries were sequenced on the Illumina HiSeq platform using custom primers. The study's processing was this. MiGEC was used to process raw reads and extract unique molecular identifiers, and MiXCR was used to find CDR3 positions. For each individual, recombination models were inferred using an EM algorithm with the repgenHMM and IGoR tools. The analysis of shared clonotypes was done with the tcR package in R, with sharing normalized by the product of cloneset sizes. To study raw recombination free of thymic and clonal selection effects, out-of-frame nonproductive sequences were analyzed. The public reads were quality trimmed at Q25 with fastp and then assembled into clones with MiXCR by TCRdb, keeping productive beta chains. Identical CDR3 protein sequences are pooled into one entry, listed with their most common genes and DNA. The V and J calls and clone size come from TCRdb's table, not from the authors' own analysis. The sample contains 650,000 to 750,000 distinct CDR3 sequences, 21% of them found a single time. The ten most abundant clones make up approximately 4.3% of the sample.

Worth noting for this clonotype: No antigen is known for it. Nothing much larger sits one base from this clone, and base qualities are not available.

All donors were healthy Caucasians. The twin cohort comprised three pairs of female monozygotic twins, all aged about 18 to 30 years. Peripheral blood mononuclear cells were the source from which RNA for the TCR libraries was isolated. The germline V gene gives CDR1 as SGHAT and CDR2 as FQNNGV. The V end gives up 4 bases and the J end 4 bases, leaving 10 bases in the junction not matched to a gene. The CDR3, cysteine through phenylalanine, is 18 amino acids long. The read is trimmed to its CDR3 DNA, 54 bases read in frame from base 1. The same sample was also used in a study of T cells expressing NK-cell markers. As the second paper documents: In sorted CD3+CD56+NKG2C+, CD3+CD56+NKG2C- and CD3+CD56-NKG2C+ T-cell subsets from eight or nine donors, TCR beta-chain repertoires were profiled. Of the eight sequenced donors, seven were found to be HCMV-seropositive and one was found to be HCMV-seronegative. To restrict sorting to alphabetaTCR-expressing T cells, an anti-gammadeltaTCR antibody was added in several experiments. In more than five donors, the dominant CD3+CD56+NKG2C+ clonotypes ranked among the top 10 CD8+ clonotypes, making up roughly 1.0-7.5% of CD8+ T cells. Those dominant clonotypes were again the most abundant among CD3+CD56-NKG2C+ cells in four donors, at roughly 25-65%. It remained unclear whether the expanded NKG2C-expressing T cell clones were specific for HCMV antigens. The study sequenced eight donors, all healthy volunteers chosen at random: three men and five women. To determine HCMV serostatus, a commercial ELISA kit was used to detect HCMV-specific IgG in serum. Bulk peripheral blood T-cell repertoires were additionally sequenced from unsorted PBMC for roughly six donors. MIGEC handled demultiplexing of the reads and grouping by UMI, while MiTCR was used to assemble and quantify clonotypes. To remove erroneous sequences, TCR cDNA sequences were retained only when supported by two or more reads. Downstream repertoire analysis used the tcR package, and clonotypes were matched across fractions by CDR3 nucleotide sequence plus V segment. VDJmatch was used to annotate antigen specificity against VDJdb, with one amino acid substitution allowed in CDR3.

Sequenced: PBMCs. The TCR comes from a woman younger than 35 in good health. Recombination linked TRBV11-2 to TRBJ2-5; 15 middle bases align to TRBD2. The DNA sequence is given as TGTGCCAGCAGCTCCGTAGTGGGACTAGCGGGGGGCGGAGAGACCCAGTACTTC. It specifies CASSSVVGLAGGGETQYF. The CDR3, completed at both ends by the reference TRBV11-2 and TRBJ2-5 genes, gives the full variable domain EAGVAQSPRYKIIEKRQSVAFWCNPISGHATLYWYQQILGQGPKLLIQFQNNGVVDDSQLPKDRFSAERLKGVDSTLKIQPAKLEDSAVYLCASSSVVGLAGGGETQYFGPGTRLLVL.